This T cell receptor (beta chain) was profiled in a study of post-analysis software for immune sequencing data. At the level of the study: Disease trajectories encompassed relapsing-remitting, secondary progressive and progressive-relapsing multiple sclerosis. Study findings and constraints: Strong co-clustering by F measure was evident for samples that had been prepared in the same batch. Versus controls, multiple sclerosis patients showed significantly lower diversity (normalized Chao1). A few TRBV segments occurring more often in patients than controls included TRBV5-6, TRBV5-1 and TRBV20-1.

Prepared TCR beta cDNA libraries contained unique molecular identifiers. Hundreds of thousands of cDNA molecules came from around 1 to 10 million T cells. TCRdb used MiXCR to reprocess the PCR reads, holding one entry per CDR3 protein. The table lists some 690,000 distinct CDR3 sequences, roughly 29% of them singletons, with around 0.6% in the top ten. With regard to this clonotype: What it recognizes is unknown.

The CDR3 consists of 19 residues. Losses at the gene ends were 5 bases for V and 0 bases for J; bases not matched to a gene: 13. In germline, CDR1 is SEHNR, CDR2 FQNEAQ (reference sequence). The sample comprised blood. This sequence joins TRBV7-9 and TRBJ2-1, with TRBD2 identical over 10 bases. The receptor's source is a girl aged 5-17 years with multiple sclerosis. CDR3 sequence: CASSPRTSGEHSSYNEQFF. CDR3 nucleotides: TGTGCCAGCAGCCCTCGGACTAGCGGAGAACACAGCTCCTACAATGAGCAGTTCTTC. The full variable domain, in which reference TRBV7-9 and TRBJ2-1 provide the parts outside the CDR3, is DTGVSQNPRHKITKRGQNVTFRCDPISEHNRLYWYRQTLGQGPEFLTYFQNEAQLEKSRLLSDRFSAERPKGSFSTLEIQRTEQGDSAMYLCASSPRTSGEHSSYNEQFFGPGTRLTVL.